What follows are 22 T cell receptor beta chains derived from one specimen sequenced in a study of vaccination and CD4 T cells after COVID-19 (dated by TCRdb to the early 2020s). These receptors lack a known antigen. The method was PCR. These reads were obtained on an Illumina iSeq 100. TCR sequencing of DNA from cultured CD4+ T cells used the Oncomine TCR Beta short-read assay at the Johns Hopkins FTIC core. Starting from the raw public reads, TCRdb applied fastp trimming at Q25, assembled clones with MiXCR and retained in-frame beta chains. All rows with the same CDR3 protein become a single entry with the most common DNA and genes. For this sample the table gives tens of thousands of distinct CDR3 sequences, of which roughly 70% were detected only once. The leading ten clones occupy roughly 8.7% of the sample. The sample's treatment or condition label is to be understood as: roughly 10-day PBMC culture with coronavirus spike peptide pools or control peptides (ViraFEST assay).

Sequenced: CD4+ T cells from blood, cultured in vitro. These receptors came from a human donor who had recovered from COVID-19.

This clonotype has only a few counts. The rearrangement links TRBV20-1 to TRBJ1-2; a weak D match, TRBD1 (5 bases). The CDR3 totals 12 residues. V was trimmed by 3 bases and J by 6 bases, leaving 11 bases between them. Germline loops: CDR1 DFQATT, CDR2 SNEGSKA (reference sequence). This CDR3 is CSASGRVHGYTF. CDR3 DNA: TGCAGTGCTAGCGGCAGGGTCCATGGCTACACCTTC.

The chain couples TRBV28 to TRBJ1-5; no definite D call. CDR1 and CDR2 (germline): MDHEN, SYDVKM. There are 15 residues in the CDR3. Trimming cost V 3 bases and J 1 base, with 10 bases left between them. The CDR3 region is CASSFLRASNQPQHF. The CDR3 DNA reads TGTGCCAGCAGTTTTTTAAGGGCAAGCAATCAGCCCCAGCATTTT.

The rearrangement joins TRBV12-3 or TRBV12-4 to TRBJ1-5; D gene uncertain. The length of the CDR3 is 11 residues. V was pared by 2 bases and J by 6 bases, with 2 bases between. The CDR3 loop reads CASSLSQPQHF. The CDR3 DNA is TGTGCCAGCAGTTTAAGTCAGCCCCAGCATTTT.

The chain carries TRBV20-1 and TRBJ2-5; unclear D gene. CDR1 is DFQATT and CDR2 is SNEGSKA in the germline V gene (reference sequence). The CDR3 totals 14 residues. The ends were cut back, 5 bases at V and 0 bases at J, with 13 bases in the middle. Written as DNA, the CDR3 is TGCAGTGCTCCCCTTCGAACTTACCAAGAGACCCAGTACTTC. Amino acids: CSAPLRTYQETQYF.

This clonotype was seen a few times. As DNA, the CDR3 is TGCAGTGCTAGCACATCCGGGACAGGGAACTATGGCTACACCTTC. It yields the protein CSASTSGTGNYGYTF. This chain joins TRBV20-1 and TRBJ1-2, with 9 bases matching TRBD1. Germline V gene sequence: CDR1 DFQATT, CDR2 SNEGSKA (reference sequence). The V gene end was trimmed by 3 bases and the J gene end by 2 bases; junction bases not matched to a gene: 7. This CDR3 spans 15 amino acids.

The genes are TRBV20-1 and TRBJ1-1; 9 positions agree with TRBD1. V trimming: 0 bases; J trimming: 5 bases; junction bases outside the gene matches: 7. The V gene's germline CDR1 is DFQATT and CDR2 SNEGSKA (reference sequence). The length of the CDR3 is 15 residues. In nucleotides, the CDR3 is TGCAGTGCTAGAGACCTACAGGGGGCGGGAACTGAAGCTTTCTTT. It codes for CSARDLQGAGTEAFF.

J is TRBJ1-2 and V is TRBV20-1; D is unresolved. Trimming pared 6 bases from V and 0 bases from J, leaving 11 bases between. Germline loops: CDR1 DFQATT, CDR2 SNEGSKA (reference sequence). The CDR3 covers 13 residues. The CDR3 is CSAKAGTNYGYTF. The CDR3 DNA is TGCAGTGCCAAAGCCGGGACTAACTATGGCTACACCTTC.

This clonotype turned up a few times. In DNA form, the CDR3 reads TGTGCCAGCCGCAGTACAGGGATGTTGACAGGAAACACCATATATTTT. Protein: CASRSTGMLTGNTIYF. This sequence joins TRBV7-2 and TRBJ1-3; perhaps TRBD1 as D (6 bases). Looked up from germline, CDR1 is SGHTA and CDR2 is FQGNSA. Trimming stripped 8 bases from V and 4 bases from J, with 21 bases between. There are 16 residues in the CDR3.

This chain joins TRBV20-1 and TRBJ1-5; D ambiguous. V gave up 5 bases and J gave up 7 bases, with 12 bases separating them. The CDR3 contains 12 residues. Germline V gene sequence: CDR1 DFQATT, CDR2 SNEGSKA (reference sequence). CDR3 region: CSAARPTQPQHF. The CDR3 DNA is TGCAGTGCTGCTCGGCCCACCCAGCCCCAGCATTTT.

Only one count was recorded for this clonotype. The chain is built from TRBV7-2 and TRBJ2-2, with D possibly TRBD1 on 5 matching bases. V lost 2 bases and J 2 bases, leaving 12 bases between the germline ends. There are 16 residues in the CDR3. Germline values: CDR1 SGHTA, CDR2 FQGNSA. The CDR3 is CASSLWRTSNTGELFF. CDR3 DNA: TGTGCCAGCAGCTTATGGCGGACATCTAACACCGGGGAGCTGTTTTTT.

This clonotype appeared a few times. CDR3 amino acids: CATQNTGGERSNQPQHF. The CDR3 coding sequence is TGTGCCACCCAAAACACAGGGGGCGAGAGGAGCAATCAGCCCCAGCATTTT. This chain links TRBV24-1 with TRBJ1-5, with 9 bases fitting TRBD1. Germline V gene sequence: CDR1 KGHDR, CDR2 SFDVKD. The length of the CDR3 is 17 residues. The V segment lost 9 bases and the J segment 1 base; nucleotides outside the gene matches: 12.

The chain carries TRBV9 and TRBJ1-4; D unclear. The CDR3 is made up of 13 amino acids. Trimming took 0 bases from V and 8 from J, leaving 8 bases between them. Germline V gene sequence: CDR1 SGDLS, CDR2 YYNGEE. This CDR3 is CASSVDRGEKLFF. CDR3 DNA: TGTGCCAGCAGCGTAGACCGAGGGGAAAAACTGTTTTTT.

In DNA form, the CDR3 reads TGCAGTGCTAGTAAAGTTGGGACAGGGTTAAATCAGCCCCAGCATTTT. Translating gives CSASKVGTGLNQPQHF. V is TRBV20-1 and J is TRBJ1-5; TRBD1 matches at 9 bases. Germline V gene lookup returns CDR1 DFQATT and CDR2 SNEGSKA (reference sequence). The trim removed 3 bases at V and 4 bases at J, leaving 10 bases unmatched. The CDR3 covers 16 residues.

This clonotype has more than one count but fewer than ten. This chain joins TRBV20-1 and TRBJ1-5; no firm D call. Trimming removed 2 bases at V and 6 bases at J, with 8 bases between. The CDR3 contains 12 residues. From germline, CDR1 is DFQATT and CDR2 SNEGSKA (reference sequence). In DNA, the CDR3 is TGCAGTGCTAGAACCGGCCCTCAGCCCCAGCATTTT. It encodes CSARTGPQPQHF.

This chain connects TRBV20-1 to TRBJ1-1; no firm D call. The CDR3 length is 14 residues. CDR1 is DFQATT, CDR2 SNEGSKA, per germline (reference sequence). V was pared by 5 bases and J by 0 bases, with 13 bases between. In nucleotides, the CDR3 is TGCAGTGCTCCCCTCCACGGGATGAACACTGAAGCTTTCTTT. It is translated as CSAPLHGMNTEAFF.

This clonotype was observed a single time. V and J are TRBV19 and TRBJ1-5, with 12 bases matching TRBD1. Losses at the gene ends were 7 bases for V and 4 bases for J; bases not matched to a gene: 5. In germline, CDR1 is LNHDA, CDR2 SQIVND (reference sequence). CDR3 length: 15 residues. CDR3 sequence (DNA): TGTGCCAGTACCCGGGACAGGGGGCGGAATCAGCCCCAGCATTTT. Translated: CASTRDRGRNQPQHF.

This rearrangement joins TRBV6-1 to TRBJ2-2; 10 bases line up with TRBD2. Trimming at V came to 7 bases and at J to 4 bases, leaving 6 bases not matched to a gene. The CDR3 runs 15 residues. Germline CDR1 is MNHNS and CDR2 is SASEGT. CDR3 bases: TGTGCCAGCACCAGGACTAGCGGATCCACCGGGGAGCTGTTTTTT. It specifies CASTRTSGSTGELFF.

The gene calls are TRBV29-1 and TRBJ1-1; D not resolved. This CDR3 spans 14 amino acids. From germline, CDR1 is SQVTM and CDR2 ANQGSEA. Trimming left V 5 bases short and J 5 bases short, with 18 bases between. Written as DNA, the CDR3 is TGCAGCGTTTCAGCAGGAGGCGGATCGACTGAAGCTTTCTTT. This translates into CSVSAGGGSTEAFF. Together with reference TRBV29-1 and TRBJ1-1, the CDR3 gives the full variable domain: SAVISQKPSRDICQRGTSLTIQCQVDSQVTMMFWYRQQPGQSLTLIATANQGSEATYESGFVIDKFPISRPNLTFSTLTVSNMSPEDSSIYLCSVSAGGGSTEAFFGQGTRLTVV.

The chain combines TRBV19 with TRBJ2-7, with 13 bases that match TRBD2. CDR3 size: 14 residues. Losses at the gene ends were 6 bases for V and 6 bases for J; bases not matched to a gene: 5. CDR1 is LNHDA, CDR2 SQIVND, per germline (reference sequence). In nucleotides, the CDR3 is TGTGCCAGTAGAGTTGGACTAGCGGGAGCCGAGCAGTACTTC. It specifies CASRVGLAGAEQYF. Full variable domain (outside the CDR3, taken from reference TRBV19 and TRBJ2-7): DGGITQSPKYLFRKEGQNVTLSCEQNLNHDAMYWYRQDPGQGLRLIYYSQIVNDFQKGDIAEGYSVSREKKESFPLTVTSAQKNPTAFYLCASRVGLAGAEQYFGPGTRLTVT.

The V and J genes are TRBV6-2 or TRBV6-3 and TRBJ1-3; D unclear. CDR3 length: 15 residues. Between the trimmed V and J ends, which lost 1 base and 5 bases, there was a span of 12 bases. Germline CDR1 MNHEY, CDR2 SVGEGT. In DNA form, the CDR3 reads TGTGCCAGCAGTTACTTCGGCGGGAGGAGAAACACCATATATTTT. Translated, it gives CASSYFGGRRNTIYF.

This clonotype has more than one count but fewer than ten. V is TRBV5-1 and J is TRBJ1-2, with a possible D match to TRBD1 (6 bases). CDR3 length equals 12 residues. Trimming cost V 1 base and J 7 bases, with 8 bases left between them. In germline, CDR1 is SGHRS, CDR2 YFSETQ. The CDR3 coding sequence is TGCGCCAGCAGCTTGTCGGGGGCTGGCTACACCTTC. It yields the protein CASSLSGAGYTF.

The chain combines TRBV5-1 with TRBJ2-2; D remains ambiguous. The CDR3 has 13 amino acids. V lost 0 bases and J 7 bases, leaving 7 bases between the germline ends. Looked up from germline, CDR1 is SGHRS and CDR2 is YFSETQ. CDR3 in amino acids: CASSLVRVGELFF. The DNA of the CDR3 is TGCGCCAGCAGCTTGGTTCGGGTCGGGGAGCTGTTTTTT.